Listed below are T cell receptor beta chains from one sample, sequenced in a study of Graves' ophthalmopathy and Graves' hyperthyroidism. Using its own MiXCR run on the multiplex PCR reads, TCRdb lists one record per CDR3 protein. The top ten hold about 4% of the sample, which has about 500,000 distinct CDR3 sequences, less than 40% seen once. Sequences were obtained from peripheral blood or thyroid tissue (not recorded which). The origin of the receptors is an adult man with Graves' hyperthyroidism. Each CDR3 is given with its conserved first and last residue. D genes are given only for firm matches. Not all rows give a size; the values are once, few, many and, for expanded clones, a class.

size | J | V | D | DNA | CDR3
. | TRBJ2-3 | TRBV28 | . | TGTGCCAGCAGTTTGCTAGGGAGTGGGGATACGCAGTATTTT | CASSLLGSGDTQYF
. | TRBJ1-4 | TRBV7-9 | . | TGTGCCAGCAGCCGGGGGAAGCATGAAAAACTGTTTTTT | CASSRGKHEKLFF
few | TRBJ1-6 | TRBV28 | . | TGTGCCAGCAGTCTCCGGCCGGGAAAAGGAGTTAACACCCTCCACTTT | CASSLRPGKGVNTLHF
many | TRBJ1-6 | TRBV3-1 | TRBD1 | TGTGCCAGCAGCCAAGACTCAGGGGGCAATTCACCCCTCCACTTT | CASSQDSGGNSPLHF
. | TRBJ2-7 | TRBV10-3 | . | TGTGCCATCAGCCCCCTCGGGGGCACCTACGAGCAGTACTTC | CAISPLGGTYEQYF
many | TRBJ1-5 | TRBV7-6 | . | TGTGCCAGCAGCTTAGTGGACGGACCGAATCAGCCCCAGCATTTT | CASSLVDGPNQPQHF
. | TRBJ1-2 | TRBV7-6 | . | TGTGCCAGCAGCCCTCTGGGGGATGGCTACACCTTC | CASSPLGDGYTF
. | TRBJ2-3 | TRBV7-2 | TRBD2 | TGTGCCAGCAGCTTTGGAGCGGGGGGGCTAGATACGCAGTATTTT | CASSFGAGGLDTQYF
many | TRBJ1-5 | TRBV7-8 | TRBD1 | TGTGCCAGCAGCTCCGGGACAGACCATCAGCCCCAGCATTTT | CASSSGTDHQPQHF
. | TRBJ1-5 | TRBV10-3 | TRBD1 | TGTGCCATCAGTGAACAGGGGAGGGATCAGCCCCAGCATTTT | CAISEQGRDQPQHF
many | TRBJ1-4 | TRBV7-9 | . | TGTGCCAGCAGCTTACTCGGGACGGTAGATTCAACTAATGAAAAACTGTTTTTT | CASSLLGTVDSTNEKLFF
few | TRBJ2-7 | TRBV19 | TRBD2 | TGTGCCAGTAGTAGAGCGGGAGGATTCTACGAGCAGTACTTC | CASSRAGGFYEQYF
. | TRBJ1-1 | TRBV29-1 | TRBD1 | TGCAGCTCACCTCAACAGGGGACTGAAGCTTTCTTT | CSSPQQGTEAFF
. | TRBJ1-4 | TRBV2 | . | TGTGCCAGCAGTGAAGCCAGGGTGGAAAAACTGTTTTTT | CASSEARVEKLFF
. | TRBJ2-5 | TRBV6-6 | TRBD2 | TGTGCCAGCAGTGAAGTACTAGCGGAGCAAGAGACCCAGTACTTC | CASSEVLAEQETQYF
. | TRBJ2-2 | TRBV4-1 | . | TGCGCCAGCAGCCACGGGCCGAGTGTACCGGGCGAGCTGGTTTTT | CASSHGPSVPGELVF
. | TRBJ2-1 | TRBV20-1 | TRBD2 | TGCAGTGCTAGAGGGCTAGCGGATTACAATGAGCAGTTCTTC | CSARGLADYNEQFF
many | TRBJ1-3 | TRBV7-9 | . | TGTGCCAGCAGCCGGGCCCTCGGAAACACCATATATTTT | CASSRALGNTIYF
many | TRBJ1-5 | TRBV2 | . | TGTGCCAGCACAGGGATTTATAGCAATCAGCCCCAGCATTTT | CASTGIYSNQPQHF
many | TRBJ2-7 | TRBV5-1 | TRBD1 | TGCGCCAGCAGCCGGTCCGGGACAGGGGGCGGCGGCGAGCAGTACTTC | CASSRSGTGGGGEQYF
many | TRBJ1-2 | TRBV6-5 | . | TGTGCCAGCAGACCAGGACAGCTGAATGCCTATGGCTACACCTTC | CASRPGQLNAYGYTF
. | TRBJ2-2 | TRBV7-9 | . | . | CASSLSGEGSCFF
few | TRBJ1-1 | TRBV12-3/TRBV12-4 | . | TGTGCCAGCAGTCCCTTCAGGGGCATGAACACTGAAGCTTTCTTT | CASSPFRGMNTEAFF
many | TRBJ1-2 | TRBV9 | . | TGTGCCAGCAGCGTAGAGTTGGACGGATGGTATGGCTACACCTTC | CASSVELDGWYGYTF
many | TRBJ2-7 | TRBV20-1 | . | TGCAGTGCTAGGCTACGAGGGGACGAGCAGTACTTC | CSARLRGDEQYF
. | TRBJ2-5 | TRBV20-1 | . | TGCAGTGCTAGAGGGGAGAGCGGAGCGGAGACCCAGTACTTC | CSARGESGAETQYF
. | TRBJ1-1 | TRBV12-3/TRBV12-4 | TRBD1 | TGTGCCAGCAGTTTAGGTCACAGGGGGACTGAAGCTTTCTTT | CASSLGHRGTEAFF
. | TRBJ2-6 | TRBV6-5 | . | TGTGCCAGCACCGGACGGTTCTCTGGGGCCAACGTCCTGACTTTC | CASTGRFSGANVLTF